These 23 T cell receptor beta chains originate from one sample sequenced in a study of T cells in localized non-small cell lung cancer. TCRdb's table, derived via immunoSEQ multiplex PCR, lists solely in-frame clones and lacks some. The sample has around 29,000 clones, around 73% seen once; the top ten hold roughly 33%. This material consisted of peripheral blood, taken before any cancer treatment. The receptors were gathered from a male donor at least 60 years old with stage II squamous cell lung carcinoma.

The CDR3 coding sequence is TGCAGTGCTAGAGGAATAATAGGCTACACCTTC. Translation gives CSARGIIGYTF. The V and J genes are TRBV20-1 and TRBJ1-2; no definite D call. Trimming shortened V by 1 base and J by 8 bases, and 8 bases separated the two germline ends. Germline V gene lookup returns CDR1 DFQATT and CDR2 SNEGSKA (reference sequence). The CDR3 is 11 amino acids.

The chain has TRBV2 and TRBJ2-1, with 12 positions matching TRBD2. V trimming: 6 bases; J trimming: 5 bases; junction bases outside the gene matches: 5. Germline V gene data show CDR1 as SNHLY and CDR2 as FYNNEI. The CDR3 sequence is 15 residues long. The CDR3 DNA sequence: TGTGCCAGCAGCCTACTAGCGGGAGGCCACAATGAGCAGTTCTTC. Protein sequence: CASSLLAGGHNEQFF. Full variable domain (outside the CDR3, taken from reference TRBV2 and TRBJ2-1): EPEVTQTPSHQVTQMGQEVILRCVPISNHLYFYWYRQILGQKVEFLVSFYNNEISEKSEIFDDQFSVERPDGSNFTLKIRSTKLEDSAMYFCASSLLAGGHNEQFFGPGTRLTVL.

The gene calls are TRBV7-3 and TRBJ2-1; TRBD2 aligns across 8 bases. Germline CDR1 is SGHTA and CDR2 is FQGTGA. Trimming removed 2 bases from V and 9 bases from J; junction bases left unmatched: 9. The CDR3 covers 15 residues. In nucleotides, the CDR3 is TGTGCCAGCAGCTTAGTAGCGGGGAGTCCCGGTGAGCAGTTCTTC. Its protein product is CASSLVAGSPGEQFF.

This clone has just a few counts. The CDR3 reads CASSLSLSNEQFF. The CDR3 DNA sequence: TGTGCCAGCAGCTTGTCGTTAAGTAATGAGCAGTTCTTC. This sequence joins TRBV5-4 and TRBJ2-1; D is unclear. The germline V gene encodes CDR1 SGHNT and CDR2 YYREEE (reference sequence). This CDR3 spans 13 amino acids. V lost 1 base and J lost 7, with 9 bases in between.

In its sample, this clone is medium-sized. The rearrangement joins TRBV2 to TRBJ1-5; no reliable D call. The CDR3 is 13 residues long. V dropped 0 bases and J dropped 6 bases, with 6 bases sitting between them. The germline CDR1 and CDR2 sequences are SNHLY and FYNNEI. The CDR3 bases are TGTGCCAGCAGTGAAGCGCAAGGTCAGCCCCAGCATTTT. It specifies CASSEAQGQPQHF.

This chain joins TRBV9 and TRBJ2-2; D possibly corresponds to TRBD1 (6 bases). Per germline, CDR1 SGDLS and CDR2 YYNGEE. This CDR3 has 15 amino acids. Between the trimmed V and J ends, which lost 4 bases and 2 bases, there was a span of 12 bases. The CDR3 here is CASSSQGANTGELFF. The CDR3 region has the DNA TGTGCCAGCAGCTCACAGGGAGCCAACACCGGGGAGCTGTTTTTT.

Only a few counts were recorded for this clone. V and J are TRBV27 and TRBJ1-2; D perhaps matches TRBD1 (5 bases). The CDR3 extends over 14 amino acids. CDR1 MNHEY and CDR2 SMNVEV come from the germline V gene (reference sequence). V was trimmed by 2 bases and J by 4 bases, leaving 11 bases between them. The chain's CDR3 is CASSLRQRGYGYTF. The CDR3 DNA reads as TGTGCCAGCAGTTTAAGACAGCGAGGCTATGGCTACACCTTC.

V usage is TRBV11-2 and J usage is TRBJ1-1, with D uncertain. V gave up 5 bases and J gave up 1 base, with 17 bases separating them. CDR1 is SGHAT, CDR2 FQNNGV, per germline. This CDR3 comprises 16 residues. The CDR3 spells CASSDFPTGRNTEAFF. CDR3 in DNA: TGTGCCAGCAGCGACTTCCCTACGGGGAGGAACACTGAAGCTTTCTTT.

The V call is TRBV18, the J call TRBJ1-1; unclear D gene. Looked up from germline, CDR1 is KGHSH and CDR2 is LQKENI. The CDR3 has 14 amino acids. Trimming removed 3 bases at V and 0 bases at J, with 8 bases between. The DNA of the CDR3 is TGTGCCAGCTCACCCAACTCCTTGAACACTGAAGCTTTCTTT. Translation gives CASSPNSLNTEAFF. The variable domain in full, with the rest retrieved from reference TRBV18 and TRBJ1-1, is NAGVMQNPRHLVRRRGQEARLRCSPMKGHSHVYWYRQLPEEGLKFMVYLQKENIIDESGMPKERFSAEFPKEGPSILRIQQVVRGDSAAYFCASSPNSLNTEAFFGQGTRLTVV.

This rearrangement joins TRBV4-1 to TRBJ2-5; 9 positions agree with TRBD2. Trimming cost V 1 base and J 5 bases; bases outside gene matches: 2. Germline values: CDR1 MGHRA, CDR2 YSYEKL. The CDR3 is 14 residues long. In DNA, the CDR3 is TGCGCCAGCAGCCAAGGGACTAGCGAGGAGACCCAGTACTTC. Protein: CASSQGTSEETQYF.

This chain connects TRBV30 to TRBJ2-1; the match to TRBD2 covers 9 bases. The CDR3 spans 14 residues. Germline-derived CDR1 and CDR2 are GTSNPN and SVGIG (reference sequence). V shed 1 base and J 4 bases; nucleotides not matched to a gene: 2. CDR3 coding DNA: TGTGCCTGGAGTGGGACTAGCGTTTACAATGAGCAGTTCTTC. The encoded protein is CAWSGTSVYNEQFF.

Written as DNA, the CDR3 is TGTGCCAGTAGCCGGGAGGGCCCCGGGAGCGAGCAGTACTTC. Protein product: CASSREGPGSEQYF. The chain joins TRBV19 to TRBJ2-7; 8 nucleotides match TRBD2. The CDR3 runs 14 residues. CDR1 and CDR2 from the germline V gene are LNHDA and SQIVND (reference sequence). The ends lost 6 bases at V and 6 bases at J; junction bases unmatched: 10. Full variable domain (outside the CDR3, taken from reference TRBV19 and TRBJ2-7): DGGITQSPKYLFRKEGQNVTLSCEQNLNHDAMYWYRQDPGQGLRLIYYSQIVNDFQKGDIAEGYSVSREKKESFPLTVTSAQKNPTAFYLCASSREGPGSEQYFGPGTRLTVT.

The J gene is TRBJ1-1, the V gene TRBV10-2; perhaps TRBD1 as D (5 bases). This CDR3 comprises 15 residues. Germline assignment: CDR1 WSHSY and CDR2 SAAADI. Trimming took 3 bases from V and 1 from J, leaving 12 bases between them. The CDR3 protein is CASSDLDRGNTEAFF. In nucleotides, the CDR3 is TGCGCCAGCAGTGATTTAGATAGGGGGAACACTGAAGCTTTCTTT.

J is TRBJ2-7 and V is TRBV29-1; D remains unclear. CDR1 SQVTM and CDR2 ANQGSEA come from the germline V gene. The CDR3 loop spans 11 amino acids. V shed 1 base and J shed 2 bases, with 3 bases lying between them. CDR3 amino acids: CSVEAAYEQYF. DNA for the CDR3: TGCAGCGTTGAAGCGGCCTACGAGCAGTACTTC.

This clone has a handful of counts. V is TRBV29-1 and J is TRBJ2-1; a possible D gene is TRBD1 (5 bases). The CDR3 contains 15 residues. Germline assignment: CDR1 SQVTM and CDR2 ANQGSEA. V was trimmed by 8 bases and J by 2 bases, leaving 19 bases between them. The CDR3 spells CSFTQRDSTYNEQFF. As DNA, the CDR3 is TGCAGCTTCACACAAAGAGACAGTACCTACAATGAGCAGTTCTTC.

The CDR3 region is CASGASPSEKLFF. The CDR3, as DNA: TGTGCTAGTGGTGCCTCGCCGAGTGAAAAACTGTTTTTT. The chain has TRBV12-5 and TRBJ1-4; no reliable D call. In germline, CDR1 is LGHNT, CDR2 FRNRAP. Trimming shortened V by 5 bases and J by 7 bases, and 11 bases separated the two germline ends. This CDR3 is built from 13 residues. Filled out from reference TRBV12-5 and TRBJ1-4, the complete variable domain reads DARVTQTPRHKVTEMGQEVTMRCQPILGHNTVFWYRQTMMQGLELLAYFRNRAPLDDSGMPKDRFSAEMPDATLATLKIQPSEPRDSAVYFCASGASPSEKLFFGSGTQLSVL.

The genes are TRBV6-1 and TRBJ2-2; D assignment may be TRBD1 or TRBD2 (5 bases each). This CDR3 spans 13 amino acids. Germline values: CDR1 MNHNS, CDR2 SASEGT. Trimming cost V 3 bases and J 12 bases, with 14 bases left between them. Written as DNA, the CDR3 is TGTGCCAGCAGTGACGGGACCAGCTATAAGCTGTTTTTT. Its translation: CASSDGTSYKLFF.

The rearrangement uses TRBV4-2 and TRBJ2-5, with D uncertain. The V and J ends lost 1 base and 1 base respectively, with 10 bases between them. This CDR3 has 15 residues. Germline loops: CDR1 LGHNA, CDR2 YNFKEQ. Written as DNA, the CDR3 is TGTGCCAGCAGCCAAGTGTTCGGTGGCCAAGAGACCCAGTACTTC. Translation gives CASSQVFGGQETQYF.

This clone has just a few counts. This chain joins TRBV29-1 and TRBJ2-1; tentatively, D is TRBD2 (6 bases). Trimming removed 4 bases at V and 2 bases at J, with 18 bases between. This CDR3 contains 16 residues. CDR1 is SQVTM, CDR2 ANQGSEA, per germline. CDR3 in amino acids: CSVAGLKLSPYNEQFF. DNA for the CDR3: TGCAGCGTTGCGGGACTGAAACTTTCGCCCTACAATGAGCAGTTCTTC.

A few counts support this clone. V is TRBV19 and J is TRBJ1-1; D is undetermined. The germline gives CDR1 LNHDA, CDR2 SQIVND (reference sequence). The germline V and J ends were trimmed by 6 bases and 10 bases, with 24 bases remaining between them. The CDR3 sequence is 15 residues long. The CDR3 DNA reads as TGTGCCAGTAGCCCCCAGTGGGCGGCATCCGGAGGAGCTTTCTTT. Its translation is CASSPQWAASGGAFF.

The V and J genes are TRBV19 and TRBJ2-1, with D unclear. The CDR3 spans 14 residues. Trimming took off 3 bases at V and 3 bases at J, with 9 bases between the two ends. The germline CDR1 and CDR2 sequences are LNHDA and SQIVND (reference sequence). The CDR3 DNA follows: TGTGCCAGTAGTATGCCGGCTTACTACAATGAGCAGTTCTTC. This codes for CASSMPAYYNEQFF.

The chain carries TRBV19 and TRBJ2-2, with D tentatively TRBD2 (5 bases). The CDR3 extends over 14 amino acids. Germline V CDR1 and CDR2: LNHDA, SQIVND (reference sequence). V was pared by 5 bases and J by 6 bases, with 13 bases between. CDR3 loop: CASSPEPGAGELFF. DNA of the CDR3: TGTGCCAGTAGTCCCGAGCCCGGGGCCGGGGAGCTGTTTTTT. The variable domain in full, completed from reference TRBV19 and TRBJ2-2, reads DGGITQSPKYLFRKEGQNVTLSCEQNLNHDAMYWYRQDPGQGLRLIYYSQIVNDFQKGDIAEGYSVSREKKESFPLTVTSAQKNPTAFYLCASSPEPGAGELFFGEGSRLTVL.

This chain uses TRBV5-1 with TRBJ1-2, with D unresolved. This CDR3 comprises 15 residues. Deletions cut 0 bases from V and 6 bases from J, with 15 bases between. The germline CDR1 and CDR2 sequences are SGHRS and YFSETQ. In DNA form, the CDR3 reads TGCGCCAGCAGCTTGGGTTCCAACCCCCCCGATGGCTACACCTTC. As protein: CASSLGSNPPDGYTF. The complete variable domain, with remaining parts taken from reference TRBV5-1 and TRBJ1-2, reads KAGVTQTPRYLIKTRGQQVTLSCSPISGHRSVSWYQQTPGQGLQFLFEYFSETQRNKGNFPGRFSGRQFSNSRSEMNVSTLELGDSALYLCASSLGSNPPDGYTFGSGTRLTVV.